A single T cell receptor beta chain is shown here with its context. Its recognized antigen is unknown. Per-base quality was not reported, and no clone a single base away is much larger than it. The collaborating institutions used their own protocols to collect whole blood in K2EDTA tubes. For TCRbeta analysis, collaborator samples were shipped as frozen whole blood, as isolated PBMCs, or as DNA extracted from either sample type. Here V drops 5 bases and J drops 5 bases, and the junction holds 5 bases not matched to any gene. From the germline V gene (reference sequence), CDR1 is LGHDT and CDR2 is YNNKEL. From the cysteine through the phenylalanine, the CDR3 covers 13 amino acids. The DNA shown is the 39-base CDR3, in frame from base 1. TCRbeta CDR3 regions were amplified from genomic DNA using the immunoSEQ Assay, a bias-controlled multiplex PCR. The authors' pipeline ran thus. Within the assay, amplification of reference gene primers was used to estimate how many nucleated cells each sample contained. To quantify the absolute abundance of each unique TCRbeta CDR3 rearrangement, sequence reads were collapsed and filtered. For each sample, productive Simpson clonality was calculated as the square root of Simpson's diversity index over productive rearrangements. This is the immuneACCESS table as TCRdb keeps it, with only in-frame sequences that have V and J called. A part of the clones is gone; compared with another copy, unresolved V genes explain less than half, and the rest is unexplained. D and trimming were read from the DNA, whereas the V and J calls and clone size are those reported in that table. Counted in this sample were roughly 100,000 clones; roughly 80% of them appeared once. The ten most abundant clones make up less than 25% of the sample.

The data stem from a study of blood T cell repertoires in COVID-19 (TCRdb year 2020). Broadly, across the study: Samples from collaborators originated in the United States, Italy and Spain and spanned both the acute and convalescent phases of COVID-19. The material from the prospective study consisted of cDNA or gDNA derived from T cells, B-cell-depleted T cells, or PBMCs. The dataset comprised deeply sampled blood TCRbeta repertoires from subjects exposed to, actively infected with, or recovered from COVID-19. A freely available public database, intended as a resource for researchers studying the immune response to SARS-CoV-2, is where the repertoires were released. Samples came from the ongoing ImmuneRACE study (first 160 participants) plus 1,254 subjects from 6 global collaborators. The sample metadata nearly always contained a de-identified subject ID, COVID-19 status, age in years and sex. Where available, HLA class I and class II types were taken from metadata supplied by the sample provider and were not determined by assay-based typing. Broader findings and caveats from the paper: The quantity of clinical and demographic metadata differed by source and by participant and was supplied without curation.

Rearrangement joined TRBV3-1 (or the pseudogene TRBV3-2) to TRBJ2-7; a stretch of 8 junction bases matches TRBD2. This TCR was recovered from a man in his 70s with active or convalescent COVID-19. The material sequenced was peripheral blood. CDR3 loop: CASSGAGGHEQYF. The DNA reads TGTGCCAGCAGCGGTGCGGGGGGCCACGAGCAGTACTTC.